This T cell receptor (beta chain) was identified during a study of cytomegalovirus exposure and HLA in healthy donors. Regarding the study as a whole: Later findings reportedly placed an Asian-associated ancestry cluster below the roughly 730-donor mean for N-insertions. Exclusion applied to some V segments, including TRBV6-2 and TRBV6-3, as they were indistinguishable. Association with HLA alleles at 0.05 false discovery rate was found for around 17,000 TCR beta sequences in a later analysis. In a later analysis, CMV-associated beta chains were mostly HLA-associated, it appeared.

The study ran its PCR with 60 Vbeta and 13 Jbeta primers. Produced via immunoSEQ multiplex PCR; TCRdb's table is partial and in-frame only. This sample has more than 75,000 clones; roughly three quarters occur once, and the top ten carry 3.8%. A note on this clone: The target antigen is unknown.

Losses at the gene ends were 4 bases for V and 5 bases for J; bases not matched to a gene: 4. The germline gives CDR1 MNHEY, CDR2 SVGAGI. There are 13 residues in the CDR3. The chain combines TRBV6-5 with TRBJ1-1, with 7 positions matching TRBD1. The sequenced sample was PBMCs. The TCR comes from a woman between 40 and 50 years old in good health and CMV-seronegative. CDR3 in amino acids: CASSLQGNTEAFF. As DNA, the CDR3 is TGTGCCAGCAGTTTACAGGGGAATACTGAAGCTTTCTTT.